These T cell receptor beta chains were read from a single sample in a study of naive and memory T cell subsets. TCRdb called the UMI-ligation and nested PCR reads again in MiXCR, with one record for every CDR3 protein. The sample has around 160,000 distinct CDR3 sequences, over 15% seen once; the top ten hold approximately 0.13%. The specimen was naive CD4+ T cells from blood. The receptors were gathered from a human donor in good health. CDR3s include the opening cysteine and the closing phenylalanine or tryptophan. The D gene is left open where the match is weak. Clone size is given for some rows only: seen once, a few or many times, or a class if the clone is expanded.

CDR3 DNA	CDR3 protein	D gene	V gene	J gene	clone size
TGTGCCAGCAGTTTCTTCCAGGGGGTTTCCTACAATGAGCAGTTCTTC	CASSFFQGVSYNEQFF	TRBD1	TRBV28	TRBJ2-1	few
TGTGCCATCAGTGAGTCCCGGGTTTACGAGCAGTACTTC	CAISESRVYEQYF	NA	TRBV10-3	TRBJ2-7	few
TGCGCCAGCAGTCTAACGGAAGGATATGGCTACACCTTC	CASSLTEGYGYTF	NA	TRBV5-1	TRBJ1-2	few
TGTGCCAGCACAAATAGCAATCATCCCCAGCATTTT	CASTNSNHPQHF	NA	TRBV12-3/TRBV12-4	TRBJ1-5	NA
TGCAGTGCTAGAGATAGTACTGGGGCCAACGTCCTGACTTTC	CSARDSTGANVLTF	NA	TRBV20-1	TRBJ2-6	NA
TGTGCCAGCAGCTCGTCAGCGGGAGGCATAAGGAATGAGCAGTTCTTC	CASSSSAGGIRNEQFF	TRBD2	TRBV7-2	TRBJ2-1	few
TGTGCCAGCAGCTTAGCGCAGTACTACACTGAAGCTTTCTTT	CASSLAQYYTEAFF	NA	TRBV7-2	TRBJ1-1	NA
TGTGCTAGTTCTGGGACTAGCGGATACAATGAGCAGTTCTTC	CASSGTSGYNEQFF	TRBD2	TRBV12-5	TRBJ2-1	many
TGTGCCAGCAGCCCACGGACAGCAACGGGCTGGGGCACAGATACGCAGTATTTT	CASSPRTATGWGTDTQYF	NA	TRBV7-2	TRBJ2-3	few
TGTGCCAGCAGCCAAGGTGAAGGACCCGCGTACACCTTC	CASSQGEGPAYTF	NA	TRBV3-1	TRBJ1-2	NA
TGTGCCAGCAAGGCTAGCGGGAGTGTATCCTACAATGAGCAGTTCTTC	CASKASGSVSYNEQFF	TRBD2	TRBV7-2	TRBJ2-1	few
TGTGCCAGCAGCCAAGACGGCAGCTATGGCTACACCTTC	CASSQDGSYGYTF	NA	TRBV4-2	TRBJ1-2	NA
TGCAGCGTTGAAGGTGGCCCTAGCGGGAGTTTCTACGAGCAGTACTTC	CSVEGGPSGSFYEQYF	TRBD2	TRBV29-1	TRBJ2-7	few
TGTGCCAGCAGAAGGGGCTCACCTGGAAACACCATATATTTT	CASRRGSPGNTIYF	NA	TRBV12-3/TRBV12-4	TRBJ1-3	few
TGTGCCAGCAGTTTATACATTGGACGCCCTGGAAACACCATATATTTT	CASSLYIGRPGNTIYF	NA	TRBV28	TRBJ1-3	NA
TGCAGTGCTAGAGATCATGAGCGGGAGGGCCGTCGGCAAGAGACCCAGTACTTC	CSARDHEREGRRQETQYF	TRBD2	TRBV20-1	TRBJ2-5	NA
TGTGCCATCAGTTCGGGATACGAGCAGTACTTC	CAISSGYEQYF	NA	TRBV10-3	TRBJ2-7	NA
TGTGCCAGCAGTTTATCGAGGGGGTCCAATCAGCCCCAGCATTTT	CASSLSRGSNQPQHF	NA	TRBV27	TRBJ1-5	few
TGCGCCAGCAGCCAAGGCCGTCTAGCGGGCGAGCAGTACTTC	CASSQGRLAGEQYF	TRBD2	TRBV4-1	TRBJ2-7	NA
TGTGCCAGCAGCCTCGGACGGGCCGGCTCTGGAAACACCATATATTTT	CASSLGRAGSGNTIYF	NA	TRBV7-2	TRBJ1-3	NA
TGTGCCAGCAGTGATACCAGGGGGACGAACTATGGCTACACCTTC	CASSDTRGTNYGYTF	TRBD1	TRBV6-6	TRBJ1-2	NA
TGCGCCAGCAGCTTGGAGTCAGGGTCCGGGGAGCTGTTTTTT	CASSLESGSGELFF	NA	TRBV5-1	TRBJ2-2	few
TGCAGTGCTCTCGCTAGCGGGAGTACAGATACGCAGTATTTT	CSALASGSTDTQYF	TRBD2	TRBV20-1	TRBJ2-3	once
TGTGCCAGCAGCTCATACTCGGGGGCAGGGACCGGGGAGCTGTTTTTT	CASSSYSGAGTGELFF	NA	TRBV7-8	TRBJ2-2	few
TGTGCCAGCAGCCCCAGGGACCAAAACTATGGCTACACCTTC	CASSPRDQNYGYTF	NA	TRBV7-2	TRBJ1-2	few
TGTGCCATCAGTCGGGACAAACCCTTCTACGAGCAGTACTTC	CAISRDKPFYEQYF	NA	TRBV10-3	TRBJ2-7	NA
TGCGCCAGCAGCTTGGCCGGGGGCGCCGGAAATTCACCCCTCCACTTT	CASSLAGGAGNSPLHF	NA	TRBV5-1	TRBJ1-6	NA
TGCGCCAGCAGCCAAGATCCGCCAGGACCCCATAGCTCCTATAATTCACCCCTCCACTTT	CASSQDPPGPHSSYNSPLHF	NA	TRBV4-3	TRBJ1-6	few
TGTGCCAGCAGGAAGGGACCTAACTATGGCTACACCTTC	CASRKGPNYGYTF	NA	TRBV6-5	TRBJ1-2	NA
TGCAGCGTCTGGGAGGGGTCTGGGTCAGATACGCAGTATTTT	CSVWEGSGSDTQYF	TRBD2	TRBV29-1	TRBJ2-3	few
TGTGCCATCAGCGGACAGGACTACGAGCAGTACTTC	CAISGQDYEQYF	TRBD1	TRBV10-3	TRBJ2-7	many
TGTGCCAGCAGACGGGACAGAAAGAACACTGAAGCTTTCTTT	CASRRDRKNTEAFF	TRBD1	TRBV12-3/TRBV12-4	TRBJ1-1	few
TGTGCCAGCAGTGGACAGGGTTTCTATGGCTACACCTTC	CASSGQGFYGYTF	TRBD1	TRBV2	TRBJ1-2	NA
TGCGCCAGCAGCTTACAGGGTTTCTCCTACGAGCAGTACTTC	CASSLQGFSYEQYF	NA	TRBV5-1	TRBJ2-7	NA
TGTGCCAGCAGCCAAGGAGGGAGGGGCCAATCCTACAATGAGCAGTTCTTC	CASSQGGRGQSYNEQFF	TRBD2	TRBV3-1	TRBJ2-1	NA
TGCAGCGCTTCGGGCGGGGTAGCGGGAGGGCGCGGCACAGATACGCAGTATTTT	CSASGGVAGGRGTDTQYF	TRBD2	TRBV29-1	TRBJ2-3	NA